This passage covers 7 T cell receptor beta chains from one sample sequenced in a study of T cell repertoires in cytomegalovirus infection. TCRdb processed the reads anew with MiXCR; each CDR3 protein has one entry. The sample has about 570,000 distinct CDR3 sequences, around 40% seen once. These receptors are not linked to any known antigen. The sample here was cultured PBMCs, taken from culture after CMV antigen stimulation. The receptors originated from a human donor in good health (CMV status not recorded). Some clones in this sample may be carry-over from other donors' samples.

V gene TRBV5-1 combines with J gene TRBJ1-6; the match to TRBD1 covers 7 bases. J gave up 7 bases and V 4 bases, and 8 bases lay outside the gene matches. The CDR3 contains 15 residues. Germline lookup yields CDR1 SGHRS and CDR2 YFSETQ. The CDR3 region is CASSTQGVMNSPLHF. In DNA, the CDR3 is TGCGCCAGCAGCACCCAGGGGGTCATGAATTCACCCCTCCACTTT. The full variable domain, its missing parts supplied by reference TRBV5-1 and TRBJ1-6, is KAGVTQTPRYLIKTRGQQVTLSCSPISGHRSVSWYQQTPGQGLQFLFEYFSETQRNKGNFPGRFSGRQFSNSRSEMNVSTLELGDSALYLCASSTQGVMNSPLHFGNGTRLTVT.

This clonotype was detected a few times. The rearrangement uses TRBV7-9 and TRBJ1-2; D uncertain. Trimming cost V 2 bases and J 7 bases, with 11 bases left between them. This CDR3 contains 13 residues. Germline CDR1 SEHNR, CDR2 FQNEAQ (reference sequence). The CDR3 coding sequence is TGTGCCAGCAGCTTATTGTCGGGGATTGGCTACACCTTC. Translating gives CASSLLSGIGYTF.

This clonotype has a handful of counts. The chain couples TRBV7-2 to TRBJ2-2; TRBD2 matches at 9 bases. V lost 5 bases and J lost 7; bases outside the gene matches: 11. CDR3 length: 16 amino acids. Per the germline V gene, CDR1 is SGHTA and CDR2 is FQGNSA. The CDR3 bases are TGTGCCAGCAGCCTTCCTGCGGTAGCGGGAGTCGGGGAGCTGTTTTTT. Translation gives CASSLPAVAGVGELFF.

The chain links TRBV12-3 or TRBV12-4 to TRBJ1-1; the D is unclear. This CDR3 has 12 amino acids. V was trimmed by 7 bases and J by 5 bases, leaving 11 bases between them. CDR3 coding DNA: TGTGCCAGCACTCCTCGTGTGACTGAAGCTTTCTTT. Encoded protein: CASTPRVTEAFF.

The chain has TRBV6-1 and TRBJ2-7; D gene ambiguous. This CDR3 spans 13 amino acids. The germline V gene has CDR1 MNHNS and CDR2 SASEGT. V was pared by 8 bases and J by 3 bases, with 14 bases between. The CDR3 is CASQVGPLYEQYF. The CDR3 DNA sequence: TGTGCCAGCCAGGTGGGCCCCCTCTACGAGCAGTACTTC.

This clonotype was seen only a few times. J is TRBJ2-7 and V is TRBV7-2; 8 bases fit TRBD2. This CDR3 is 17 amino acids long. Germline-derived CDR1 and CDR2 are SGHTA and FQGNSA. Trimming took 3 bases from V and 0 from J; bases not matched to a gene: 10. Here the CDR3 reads CASSFRSTSGSSYEQYF. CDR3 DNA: TGTGCCAGCAGCTTCCGGAGCACTAGCGGCTCCTCCTACGAGCAGTACTTC.

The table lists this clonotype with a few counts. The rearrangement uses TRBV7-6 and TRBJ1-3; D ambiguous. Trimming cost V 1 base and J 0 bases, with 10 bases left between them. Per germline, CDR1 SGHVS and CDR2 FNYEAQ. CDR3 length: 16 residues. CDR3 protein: CASSLDPWGSGNTIYF. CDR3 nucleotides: TGTGCCAGCAGCTTAGACCCATGGGGCTCTGGAAACACCATATATTTT.